This T cell receptor beta chain stems from a study of siplizumab effects on memory and regulatory T cells (dated by TCRdb to between 2019 and 2020). Background on the whole study: The study examined how the anti-CD2 antibody siplizumab affects alloreactive T-cell subsets in allogeneic mixed lymphocyte reactions built from human PBMCs. What the study reported, not specific to this receptor: Greater diversity appeared to be present in unstimulated naive T cells than in memory T cells, and a substantial contribution to the alloresponse seemed to be made by naive cells. Of the alloreactive CD4+ clones that could be mapped, the Treg-derived share averaged about 67% with siplizumab compared with under 35% in control reactions. The suppressive function of proliferating Tregs from siplizumab cultures was not functionally confirmed. Because sequences below about 10^-5 frequency were poorly captured, only a minor fraction of alloreactive clones could be mapped to unstimulated subsets. The cumulative frequency of alloreactive sequences that could be traced back to unstimulated CD4+ memory T cells was significantly reduced by siplizumab. A naive or memory phenotype could not be assigned to roughly 80-95% of proliferating CD4+ or CD8+ clones.

The germline ends are 12 bases apart after V is trimmed by 2 bases and J by 5 bases. The CDR3 goes from the cysteine to the phenylalanine over 14 residues. Only CDR3 DNA is held: 42 bases, read in frame from base 1. CDR1 and CDR2 were assigned from the germline V gene as SGHTA and FQGTGA. Library prep was done by the immunoSEQ multiplex PCR assay. Around 100,000 TCR templates per sample were assayed by the deep sequencing platform. Genomic DNA extracted from sorted T cells was used for TCRbeta CDR3 sequencing. Per the source publication's procedure: The R programming language was used for the clonal analysis of the TCRbeta CDR3 data. Comparing unstimulated samples against CFSE-low samples taken after the reaction was how alloreactive CD4+ and CD8+ clones were defined. Regulatory or non-regulatory origin was assigned to alloreactive CD4+ clones by matching of sequences to sorted unstimulated Treg and non-Treg repertoires. TCRdb holds this immuneACCESS table with in-frame rearrangements only. Some clones are missing; in checked studies, unresolved V genes explain under half, and the rest has no known cause. D and trimming come from the DNA, and the V and J calls and clone size come from that table. The sample contains some 65,000 clones, 88% of them found a single time. Clones ranked in the top ten supply 1.5% to 2% of the sample.

There are a few counts of this clone. Its recognized antigen is unknown. There are no base qualities to consult, and no much larger clone falls within one base. Sorted unstimulated T cells and proliferating T cells recovered from mixed lymphocyte reactions underwent TCRbeta CDR3 sequencing. Fresh whole blood from approximately ten HLA-typed healthy donors was used to isolate PBMCs. To map where alloreactive clones came from, CD4+ regulatory T cells in the unstimulated state were FACS-sorted. The chain links TRBV7-3 with TRBJ1-1; tentative D gene TRBD1, with 6 bases matching. The sample taken for sequencing was Tregs sorted from blood. This TCR was sampled from a human donor in good health. The CDR3 protein: CASSLQGSGTEAFF. The sequenced DNA: TGTGCCAGCAGCTTACAGGGGTCTGGGACTGAAGCTTTCTTT.